This T cell receptor (beta chain) was sequenced during a study of cytomegalovirus exposure and HLA in healthy donors. General study results and limits: There were reportedly fewer N-insertions in an Asian-associated ancestry cluster than the approximately 670-donor mean, in a later analysis.

With 2 bases removed from V and 3 bases from J, the gap between germline ends came to 9 bases. This CDR3 region has 13 residues. CDR1 is SGHKS and CDR2 is YYEKEE in the germline V gene (reference sequence). Points on this clone: The antigen remains undetermined.

This PCR relied on a set of 60 Vbeta primers and 13 Jbeta primers. This table comes from immunoSEQ multiplex PCR, and its TCRdb copy is limited to in-frame clones, with some not included. The data contain approximately 110,000 clones, 74% of them seen just once; the ten biggest clones take up approximately 2.5%. Sequenced sample: PBMCs. This receptor was taken from a man aged 50 to 59 in good health and CMV-seropositive. V usage is TRBV5-5 and J usage is TRBJ2-7; D might be TRBD1 (5 bases). CDR3 region: CASSLTGFYEQYF. In nucleotides, the CDR3 is TGTGCCAGCAGCTTAACAGGTTTCTACGAGCAGTACTTC.